Sequencing of this TCR beta chain was carried out in a study of T cells after posttransplantation cyclophosphamide. Clones were sequenced by immunoSEQ multiplex PCR, and TCRdb holds only the in-frame ones, with some missing. The sample consists of fewer than 25,000 clones, approximately 88% of them appearing once. Notes on this clone: Its antigen is unknown. Sequence at one end of the junction differs from germline and may be a read error.

There are 14 residues in the CDR3. Germline V gene lookup returns CDR1 SGHVS and CDR2 FNYEAQ. Methotrexate plus calcineurin inhibitor accompanied controls' myeloablative marrow transplants; sampling was 1 year later. The study, taken as a whole, reports: After PTCy, TRB diversity resembled that of CNI/methotrexate controls. Later post-transplant blood repertoires were often dominated by donor CD8+ memory clones. TRB overlap between skin or GI tissue T cells and blood was limited.

The sequence derives from a female patient aged 45-60 years who received an allogeneic stem cell transplant from an unrelated donor, was CMV-positive, and had chronic GVHD only. The graft donor may be the source of some T cells. Sample: PBMCs, taken after an allogeneic stem cell transplant with a calcineurin inhibitor and methotrexate. The chain is built from TRBV7-6 and TRBJ2-7, with D possibly matching TRBD2 (6 bases). In DNA, the CDR3 is TGTGCCGGCAGCCGTAGCGGTTCTTCCTACGAGCAGTACTTC. Residues: CAGSRSGSSYEQYF.